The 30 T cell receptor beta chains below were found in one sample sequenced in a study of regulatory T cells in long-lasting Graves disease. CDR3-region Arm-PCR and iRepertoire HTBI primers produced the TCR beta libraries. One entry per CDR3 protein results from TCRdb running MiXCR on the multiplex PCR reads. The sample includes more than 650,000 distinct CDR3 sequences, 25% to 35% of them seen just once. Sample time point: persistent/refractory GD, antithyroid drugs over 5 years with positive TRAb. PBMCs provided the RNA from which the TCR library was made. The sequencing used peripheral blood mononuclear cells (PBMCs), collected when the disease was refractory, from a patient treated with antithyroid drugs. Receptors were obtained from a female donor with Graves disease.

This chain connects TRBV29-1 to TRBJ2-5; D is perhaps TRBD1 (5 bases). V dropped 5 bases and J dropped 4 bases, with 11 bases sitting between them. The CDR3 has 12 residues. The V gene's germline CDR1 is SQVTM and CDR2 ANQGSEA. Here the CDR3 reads CSVKITGETQYF. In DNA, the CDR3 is TGCAGCGTTAAAATAACAGGAGAGACCCAGTACTTC.

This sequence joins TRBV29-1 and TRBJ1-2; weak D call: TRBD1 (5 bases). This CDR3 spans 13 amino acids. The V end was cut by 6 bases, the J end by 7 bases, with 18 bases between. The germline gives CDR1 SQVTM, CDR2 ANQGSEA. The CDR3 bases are TGCAGCGTCCGCGGGGCGAAGGCGGGTGGCTACACCTTC. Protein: CSVRGAKAGGYTF.

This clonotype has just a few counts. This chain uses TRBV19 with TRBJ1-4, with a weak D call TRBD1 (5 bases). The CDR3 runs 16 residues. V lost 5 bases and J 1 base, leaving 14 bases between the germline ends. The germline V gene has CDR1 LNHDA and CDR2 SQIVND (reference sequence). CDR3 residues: CASSPGGTVTNEKLFF. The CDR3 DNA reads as TGTGCCAGTAGTCCAGGTGGGACGGTAACTAATGAAAAACTGTTTTTT.

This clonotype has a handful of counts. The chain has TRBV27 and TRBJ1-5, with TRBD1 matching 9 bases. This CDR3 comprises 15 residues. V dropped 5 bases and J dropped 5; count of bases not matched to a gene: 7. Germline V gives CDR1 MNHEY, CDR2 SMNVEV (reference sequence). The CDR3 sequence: CASSTAGTGYQPQHF. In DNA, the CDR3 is TGTGCCAGCAGTACTGCCGGGACAGGGTATCAGCCCCAGCATTTT.

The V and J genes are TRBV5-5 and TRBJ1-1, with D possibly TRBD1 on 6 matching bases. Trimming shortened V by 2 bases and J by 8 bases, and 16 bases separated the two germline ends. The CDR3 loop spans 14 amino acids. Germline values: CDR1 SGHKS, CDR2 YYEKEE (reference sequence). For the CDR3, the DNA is TGTGCCAGCAGCTTTTATTCAGGGGAGCTGGAAGCTTTCTTT. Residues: CASSFYSGELEAFF.

The DNA for the CDR3 is TGCGCCAGCAGCCCTGGACTAGCGGGATTCTACGAGCAGTACTTC. Translation: CASSPGLAGFYEQYF. J is TRBJ2-7 and V is TRBV5-1; 12 positions match TRBD2. Trimming cost V 4 bases and J 3 bases; bases outside gene matches: 5. The germline CDR1 and CDR2 sequences are SGHRS and YFSETQ. The CDR3 loop spans 15 amino acids.

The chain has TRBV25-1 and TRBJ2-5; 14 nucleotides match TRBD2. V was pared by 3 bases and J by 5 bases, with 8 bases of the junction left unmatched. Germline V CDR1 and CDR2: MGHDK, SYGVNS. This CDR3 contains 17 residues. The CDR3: CASSEGGLAGAWETQYF. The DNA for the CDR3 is TGTGCCAGCAGTGAGGGGGGACTAGCGGGGGCTTGGGAGACCCAGTACTTC.

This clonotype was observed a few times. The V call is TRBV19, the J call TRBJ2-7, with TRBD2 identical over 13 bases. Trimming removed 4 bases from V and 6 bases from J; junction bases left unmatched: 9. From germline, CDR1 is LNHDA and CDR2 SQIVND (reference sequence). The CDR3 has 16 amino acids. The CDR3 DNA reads TGTGCCAGTAGTACACGTCCGGGACTAGCGGGACTCGAGCAGTACTTC. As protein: CASSTRPGLAGLEQYF.

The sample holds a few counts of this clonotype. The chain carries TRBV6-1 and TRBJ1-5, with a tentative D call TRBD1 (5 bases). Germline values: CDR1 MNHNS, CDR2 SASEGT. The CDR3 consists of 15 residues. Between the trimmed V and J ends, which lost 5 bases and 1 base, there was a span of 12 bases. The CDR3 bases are TGTGCCAGCAGTCATGGGGGAACAAGCAATCAGCCCCAGCATTTT. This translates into CASSHGGTSNQPQHF.

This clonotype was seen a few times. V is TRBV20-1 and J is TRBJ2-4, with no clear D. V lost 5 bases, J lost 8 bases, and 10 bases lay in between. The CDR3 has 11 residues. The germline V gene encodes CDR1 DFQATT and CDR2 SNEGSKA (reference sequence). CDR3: CSAAKVDIQYF. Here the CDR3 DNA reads TGCAGTGCTGCAAAGGTGGACATTCAGTACTTC.

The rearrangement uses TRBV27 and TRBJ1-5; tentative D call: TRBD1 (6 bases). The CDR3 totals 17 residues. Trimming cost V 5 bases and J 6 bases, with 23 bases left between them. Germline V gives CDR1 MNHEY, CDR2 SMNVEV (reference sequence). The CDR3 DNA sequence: TGTGCCAGCAGTCCAAGTTCAGGAGGGGGGTCCCTTCAGCCCCAGCATTTT. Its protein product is CASSPSSGGGSLQPQHF.

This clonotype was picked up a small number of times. The CDR3 loop is CASSPSGGGRPHEQYF. In DNA form, the CDR3 reads TGTGCCAGCAGTCCGTCCGGAGGCGGGAGGCCCCACGAGCAGTACTTC. This chain joins TRBV27 and TRBJ2-7; 8 nucleotides agree with TRBD2. Losses at the gene ends were 5 bases for V and 5 bases for J; bases not matched to a gene: 14. CDR3 length: 16 amino acids. CDR1 and CDR2 from the germline V gene are MNHEY and SMNVEV (reference sequence).

CDR3 sequence (DNA): TGTGCCAGCAGTACTCTAGCGGGAGATGAGCAGTTCTTC. This codes for CASSTLAGDEQFF. The chain uses TRBV7-2 and TRBJ2-1; the match to TRBD2 covers 10 bases. The CDR3 is 13 amino acids. The junction had 4 bases not matched to a gene; V was cut back by 6 bases and J by 8 bases. CDR1 is SGHTA, CDR2 FQGNSA, per germline.

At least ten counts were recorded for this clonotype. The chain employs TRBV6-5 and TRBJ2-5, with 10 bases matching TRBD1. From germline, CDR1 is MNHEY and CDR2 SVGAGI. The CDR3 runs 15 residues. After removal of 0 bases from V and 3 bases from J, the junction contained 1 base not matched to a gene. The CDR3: CASSYSDRGEETQYF. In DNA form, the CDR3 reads TGTGCCAGCAGTTACTCGGACAGGGGGGAAGAGACCCAGTACTTC.

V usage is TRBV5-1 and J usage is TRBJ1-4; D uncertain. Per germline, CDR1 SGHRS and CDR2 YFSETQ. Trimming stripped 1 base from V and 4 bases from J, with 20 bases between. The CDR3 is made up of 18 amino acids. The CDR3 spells CASSLPPSDRRLNEKLFF. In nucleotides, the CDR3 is TGCGCCAGCAGCTTGCCTCCGAGCGACCGAAGGCTTAATGAAAAACTGTTTTTT.

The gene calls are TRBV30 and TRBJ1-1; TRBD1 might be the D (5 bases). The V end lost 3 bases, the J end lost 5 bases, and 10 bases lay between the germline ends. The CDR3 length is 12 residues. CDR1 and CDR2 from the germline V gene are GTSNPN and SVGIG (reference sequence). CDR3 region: CAWRGGGTEAFF. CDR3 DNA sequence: TGTGCCTGGAGGGGGGGAGGTACTGAAGCTTTCTTT.

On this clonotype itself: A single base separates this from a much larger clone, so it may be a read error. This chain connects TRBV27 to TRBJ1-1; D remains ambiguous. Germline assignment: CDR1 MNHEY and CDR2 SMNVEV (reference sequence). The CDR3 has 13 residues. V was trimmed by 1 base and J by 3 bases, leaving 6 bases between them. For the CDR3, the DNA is TGTGCCAGCAGTTTATACGGGTACACTGAAGCTTTCTTT. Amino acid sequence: CASSLYGYTEAFF.

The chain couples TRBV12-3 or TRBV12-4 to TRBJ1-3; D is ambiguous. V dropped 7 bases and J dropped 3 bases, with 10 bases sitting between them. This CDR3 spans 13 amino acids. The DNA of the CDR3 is TGTGCCAGCAATCTTGGGATTGGAAACACCATATATTTT. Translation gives CASNLGIGNTIYF.

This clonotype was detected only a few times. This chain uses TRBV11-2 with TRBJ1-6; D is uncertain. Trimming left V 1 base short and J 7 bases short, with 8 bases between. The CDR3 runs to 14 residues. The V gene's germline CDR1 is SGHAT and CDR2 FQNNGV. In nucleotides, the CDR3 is TGTGCCAGCAGCTTAGTATCAAGAAATTCACCCCTCCACTTT. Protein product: CASSLVSRNSPLHF.

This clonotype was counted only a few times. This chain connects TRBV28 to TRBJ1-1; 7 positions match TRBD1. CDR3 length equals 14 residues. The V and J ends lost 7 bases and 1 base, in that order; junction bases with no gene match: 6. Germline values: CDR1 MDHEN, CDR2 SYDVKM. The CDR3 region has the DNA TGTGCCAGCATCCCGGGACAGAGGAACACTGAAGCTTTCTTT. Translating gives CASIPGQRNTEAFF.

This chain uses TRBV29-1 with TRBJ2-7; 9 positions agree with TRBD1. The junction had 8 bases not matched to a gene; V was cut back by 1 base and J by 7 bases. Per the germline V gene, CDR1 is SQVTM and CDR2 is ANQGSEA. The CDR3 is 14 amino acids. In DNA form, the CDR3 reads TGCAGCGTTGAAGGAGGGACAGGGTCGAGGGAGCAGTACTTC. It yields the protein CSVEGGTGSREQYF.

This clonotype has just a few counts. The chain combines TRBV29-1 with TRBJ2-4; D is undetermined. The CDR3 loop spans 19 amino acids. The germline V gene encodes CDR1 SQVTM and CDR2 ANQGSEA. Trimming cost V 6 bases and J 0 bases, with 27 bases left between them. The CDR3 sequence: CSVTGASDEDVIAKNIQYF. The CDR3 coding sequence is TGCAGCGTCACGGGCGCCTCGGACGAGGATGTGATAGCCAAAAACATTCAGTACTTC.

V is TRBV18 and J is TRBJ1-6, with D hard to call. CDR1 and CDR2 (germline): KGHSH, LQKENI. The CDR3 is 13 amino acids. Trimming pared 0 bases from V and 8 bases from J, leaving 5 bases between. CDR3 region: CASSPPSDSPLHF. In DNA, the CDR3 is TGTGCCAGCTCACCACCGAGTGATTCACCCCTCCACTTT.

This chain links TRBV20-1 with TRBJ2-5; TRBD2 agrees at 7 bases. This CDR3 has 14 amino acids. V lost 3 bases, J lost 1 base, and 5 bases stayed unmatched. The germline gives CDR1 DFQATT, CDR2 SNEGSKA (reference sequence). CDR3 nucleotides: TGCAGTGCTAGTAGGGTAGCGGGCCAAGAGACCCAGTACTTC. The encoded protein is CSASRVAGQETQYF.

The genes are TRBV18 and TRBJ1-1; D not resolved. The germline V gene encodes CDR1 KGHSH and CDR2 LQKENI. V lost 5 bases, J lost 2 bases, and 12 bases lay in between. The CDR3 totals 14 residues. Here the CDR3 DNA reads TGTGCCAGCTCATCCTCGGGATTCAACACTGAAGCTTTCTTT. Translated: CASSSSGFNTEAFF.

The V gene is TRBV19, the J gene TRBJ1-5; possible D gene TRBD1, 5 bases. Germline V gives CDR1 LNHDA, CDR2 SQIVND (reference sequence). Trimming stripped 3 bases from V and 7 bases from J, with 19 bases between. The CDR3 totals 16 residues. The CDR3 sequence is CASSIMGDSFGQPQHF. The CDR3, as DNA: TGTGCCAGTAGTATTATGGGAGACAGTTTCGGGCAGCCCCAGCATTTT. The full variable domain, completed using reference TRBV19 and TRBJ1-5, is DGGITQSPKYLFRKEGQNVTLSCEQNLNHDAMYWYRQDPGQGLRLIYYSQIVNDFQKGDIAEGYSVSREKKESFPLTVTSAQKNPTAFYLCASSIMGDSFGQPQHFGDGTRLSIL.

The CDR3: CASSLLAGDEQYF. The CDR3 DNA follows: TGTGCCAGCAGCTTACTAGCGGGAGACGAGCAGTACTTC. The chain employs TRBV5-4 and TRBJ2-7; 11 nucleotides align to TRBD2. V dropped 2 bases and J dropped 5; count of bases not matched to a gene: 0. The germline CDR1 and CDR2 sequences are SGHNT and YYREEE (reference sequence). The CDR3 has 13 amino acids.

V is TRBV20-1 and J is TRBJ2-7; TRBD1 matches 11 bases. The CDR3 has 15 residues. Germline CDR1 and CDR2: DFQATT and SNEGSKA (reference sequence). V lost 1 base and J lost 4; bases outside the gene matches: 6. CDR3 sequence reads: CSARGAGTGGYEQYF. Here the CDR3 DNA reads TGCAGTGCTAGAGGGGCGGGGACAGGGGGGTACGAGCAGTACTTC.

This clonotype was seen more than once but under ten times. Here the CDR3 reads CASSPPNDEKLFF. CDR3 nucleotides: TGTGCCAGCAGCCCGCCTAATGACGAAAAACTGTTTTTT. This sequence joins TRBV13 and TRBJ1-4, with D unresolved. V lost 5 bases, J lost 8 bases, and 12 bases lay in between. Looked up from germline, CDR1 is PRHDT and CDR2 is FYEKMQ (reference sequence). This CDR3 has 13 amino acids.

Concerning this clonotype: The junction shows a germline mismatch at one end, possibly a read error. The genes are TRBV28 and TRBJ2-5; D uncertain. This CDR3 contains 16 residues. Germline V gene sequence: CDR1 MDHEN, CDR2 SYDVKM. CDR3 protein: CASSFNWTPTQEAQYF. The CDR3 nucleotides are TGTGCCAGCAGTTTTAATTGGACCCCCACCCAAGAGGCCCAGTACTTC.